This T cell receptor beta chain was recovered during a study of T cells after yellow fever vaccination (dated by TCRdb to about 2019). A note on the overall study: The SMART-Seq v4 Ultra Low Input RNA kit was used to prepare libraries from fractions with low cell numbers. Bulk TCR alpha and beta repertoires were sequenced longitudinally to track T-cell clones before and after primary and booster YFV17D yellow fever vaccination. Two healthy male donors, one aged 18 to 29 and one aged 30 to 40 years, made up the cohort. Blood samples were taken at several timepoints before and after primary and secondary immunization, and bulk PBMC replicates and cell subsets were isolated. The paper's findings and limits, for the study overall: The secondary T-cell response was weaker than the primary response but faster, peaking on day 5 instead of day 15. Because abundant contaminating clonotypes from the bulk population could be contained in FACS-sorted repertoires, computational filtering was required. After the booster, most clones that had expanded after primary vaccination were detected again (nearly 98% of CD4 and roughly 86% of CD8), suggesting broad maintenance of memory. The study included only two donors, which limits how far the findings can be generalized. A small fraction of clonotypes showed up in both the CD4 and CD8 compartments, probably as a result of convergent recombination.

Synthesis of TCR cDNA relied on 5'RACE template switching, a step that introduced a universal primer site along with unique molecular identifiers. Priming of cDNA synthesis was performed from both the TCR alpha and TCR beta constant segments. Library amplification involved two PCR steps, and the second step added sample barcodes and sequencing adapters. Sequencing of libraries was done on Illumina HiSeq 2500 (2x100 bp) or NovaSeq (2x150 bp). For the original study's pipeline: MIGEC handled demultiplexing of reads and collapsing into UMI consensus sequences, while MiXCR performed V(D)J alignment. Using edgeR on replicate PBMC samples, clonotypes were called vaccine-responding if FDR was below 0.01 and the log2 fold change was above 5 up to day 15. Each bulk clonotype received a CD4 or CD8 identity based on whether the sequenced CD4 or CD8 repertoire contained that clonotype at higher abundance. Through fastp at Q25 and MiXCR, TCRdb rebuilt clones from the public reads, retaining in-frame beta chains. Each CDR3 protein appears once, grouped with its most common genes and DNA. It is TCRdb's table, rather than the study itself, that gives the V and J calls and clone size. The sample table records 100,000 to 150,000 distinct CDR3 sequences; 7.2% of these occur just once. The top ten clonotypes cover roughly 2.8% of the sample.

This clonotype occurred once. Its antigen is unknown. Base qualities are missing; no much larger clone stands one base away. Single-read evidence is weak. Read against the paper, the sample's treatment or condition label means: live attenuated yellow fever vaccine strain. PBMCs were isolated from peripheral blood using a standard Ficoll-Paque protocol. Dynabeads CD4 and CD8 positive selection kits were used to isolate the CD4 and CD8 T-cell fractions. TriZol was used to extract RNA from bulk PBMCs, CD4 and CD8 fractions, and dextramer-positive and dextramer-negative fractions. The germline V and J ends show losses of 6 bases and 7 bases respectively, and no gene match explains 15 bases of the junction. The CDR3, from cysteine to phenylalanine, totals 19 residues. Only CDR3 DNA remains: 57 bases, in frame from the first base.

This receptor was identified in a man in his late teens or twenties who received the YFV17D yellow fever vaccine. Specimen: CD4+ T cells sorted from PBMCs, collected roughly seven weeks after the first yellow fever vaccination. The rearrangement combines TRBV12-3 or TRBV12-4 with TRBJ2-1, with 16 bases in between that match TRBD2. The DNA reads as follows: TGTGCCAGCAGCTTCGGGACTAGCGGGGGGGTTTTGTTGGGGAATGAGCAGTTCTTC. Its translation is CASSFGTSGGVLLGNEQFF.